The T cell receptor beta chain described here comes from a study of cytomegalovirus exposure and HLA in healthy donors (dated by TCRdb to 2015 to 2018). Background on the whole study: According to a later analysis, the 100 to 150 validation repertoires were produced on the same platform as the 680 or so repertoires of the first cohort. The study aimed to test whether signatures of past pathogen exposure could be identified by cataloging public T cell receptors. A separate validation cohort of roughly 120 different subjects was used in addition to the roughly 700-subject first cohort. The study combined high-throughput TCR immunosequencing, statistical association of individual TCRs with disease status, and machine learning to predict cytomegalovirus infection status. The paper as a whole reports these results and caveats: Subsequent analysis determined that TCRs grouped into clusters in the first cohort also showed a tendency toward co-occurrence across the 120 validation repertoires, and roughly 94% of cluster scores exceeded 0. According to the authors, the approach could potentially be generalized to other disease states and immunological phenotypes. A few of the identified cytomegalovirus-associated TCR beta chains were confirmed in vitro to be specific for cytomegalovirus antigens. Most TCR sequences were seen in very few donors, while some public TCRs were found in many individuals. All 130 or so repertoires were used to score co-occurrence in the validation cohort in a later analysis, because that analysis had no HLA typing for the cohort. The classifier was reported to diagnose cytomegalovirus status with high specificity and sensitivity in both the original cohort and the validation cohort. The study listed 150 to 200 TCR beta chains as associated with cytomegalovirus.

Turning to this clone: Its antigen remains undetermined. The record has no base qualities; no much larger clone is one base away.

Library prep was done by the immunoSEQ multiplex PCR assay. On the study's bioinformatics: A statistical classification framework was built to diagnose cytomegalovirus status from the catalog of TCR beta chain sequences. TCRdb retrieved this table from immuneACCESS and kept in-frame rearrangements only. Not all clones are present; in checked studies, unresolved V genes account for under half, and no reason is known for the remainder. V and J calls and clone size are copied from that table; D and trimming were computed from the DNA. Here the sample has some 130,000 clones; 94% occur a single time. Less than 2% of the sample goes to the ten largest clones. The donors were included in the validation cohort of 120 subjects, a group kept apart from the approximately 690-subject first cohort. The sequencing sample was made of PBMCs. The source is a man aged 18 to 35 in good health and CMV-seropositive.

The nucleotide sequence reads TGTGCCAGCAGTGAACAGAATGAAAAACTGTTTTTT. This is translated as CASSEQNEKLFF. The rearrangement combines TRBV2 with TRBJ1-4, with an unclear D gene assignment. The CDR3 measures 12 amino acids from cysteine to phenylalanine. The entry retains the CDR3 DNA only, 36 bases that are in frame from base 1. Taken from the germline V gene, the CDR1 and CDR2 loops are SNHLY and FYNNEI. Cut back by 2 bases and 5 bases, the V and J ends lie 3 bases apart.